This T cell receptor (beta chain) was found in a study of cytomegalovirus exposure and HLA in healthy donors. Study observations and caveats: The study carried out a later analysis of TCR beta sequences. It associated some 17,000 of them with specific HLA alleles at a false discovery rate of 0.05. Analyses of presence/absence relied on an assumption of roughly uniform sequencing depth across donors.

CDR1 is MNHNS, CDR2 SASEGT, per germline. This CDR3 has 14 amino acids. The junction had 6 bases not matched to a gene; V was cut back by 8 bases and J by 4 bases. Vbeta (60) and Jbeta (13) primers were used in the PCR. Assay used: immunoSEQ multiplex PCR; TCRdb lists only in-frame clones, some missing. The data show roughly 150,000 clones, 80% seen once. As regards this clone: What it binds is unknown.

The sample consisted of PBMCs. The chain is built from TRBV6-1 and TRBJ1-3; TRBD1 aligns across 9 bases. The origin of this receptor is a man aged 18 to 29 in good health and CMV-seropositive. CDR3 residues: CASGDRVGGNTIYF. In DNA form, the CDR3 reads TGTGCCAGCGGGGACAGGGTCGGAGGAAACACCATATATTTT.